This T cell receptor beta chain was sequenced for a study of cytomegalovirus exposure and HLA in healthy donors. The study's findings and limits: TCR beta chain V- and J-gene trimming was linked, in a later analysis, to a missense variant in DCLRE1C. By HLA locus, TCR association rates varied in a later analysis, with DRB1 showing the most and HLA-C the fewest. Most TCR sequences proved rare, with some public TCRs found in many donors.

Trimming took 5 bases from V and 0 from J, leaving 13 bases between them. From germline, CDR1 is LNHDA and CDR2 SQIVND (reference sequence). This CDR3 is 15 amino acids long. In the case of this clone: Its antigen is not identified.

Primers: 60 Vbeta forward and 13 Jbeta reverse. The repertoire was sequenced with immunoSEQ multiplex PCR; TCRdb's copy has only in-frame clones and lacks some. The data contain more than 95,000 clones, approximately 80% of them singletons. The rearrangement links TRBV19 to TRBJ1-1; D is uncertain. The clonotype was recovered from a man aged 30-40 years in good health and CMV-seronegative. What was sequenced was PBMCs. CDR3 bases: TGTGCCAGTAGTTCGTCTGGAGCTATGAACACTGAAGCTTTCTTT. Its protein is CASSSSGAMNTEAFF.